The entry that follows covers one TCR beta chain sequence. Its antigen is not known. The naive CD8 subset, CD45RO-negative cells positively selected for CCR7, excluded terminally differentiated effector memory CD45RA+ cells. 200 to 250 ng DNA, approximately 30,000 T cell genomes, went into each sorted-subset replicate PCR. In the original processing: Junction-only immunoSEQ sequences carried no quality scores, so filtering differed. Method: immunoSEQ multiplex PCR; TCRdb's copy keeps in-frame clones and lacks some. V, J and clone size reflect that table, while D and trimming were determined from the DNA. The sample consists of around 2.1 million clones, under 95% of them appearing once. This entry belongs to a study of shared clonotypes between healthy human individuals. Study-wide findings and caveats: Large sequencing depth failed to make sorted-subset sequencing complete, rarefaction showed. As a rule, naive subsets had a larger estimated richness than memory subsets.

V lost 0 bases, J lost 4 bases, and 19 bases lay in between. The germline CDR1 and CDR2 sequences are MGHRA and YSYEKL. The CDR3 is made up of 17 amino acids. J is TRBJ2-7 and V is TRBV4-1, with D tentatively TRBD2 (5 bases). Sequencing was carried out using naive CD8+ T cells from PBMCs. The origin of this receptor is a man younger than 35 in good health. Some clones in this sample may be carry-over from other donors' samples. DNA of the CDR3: TGCGCCAGCAGCCAAGAGTCTAGCCGCGTGGCCAAATACGAGCAGTACTTC. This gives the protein CASSQESSRVAKYEQYF.